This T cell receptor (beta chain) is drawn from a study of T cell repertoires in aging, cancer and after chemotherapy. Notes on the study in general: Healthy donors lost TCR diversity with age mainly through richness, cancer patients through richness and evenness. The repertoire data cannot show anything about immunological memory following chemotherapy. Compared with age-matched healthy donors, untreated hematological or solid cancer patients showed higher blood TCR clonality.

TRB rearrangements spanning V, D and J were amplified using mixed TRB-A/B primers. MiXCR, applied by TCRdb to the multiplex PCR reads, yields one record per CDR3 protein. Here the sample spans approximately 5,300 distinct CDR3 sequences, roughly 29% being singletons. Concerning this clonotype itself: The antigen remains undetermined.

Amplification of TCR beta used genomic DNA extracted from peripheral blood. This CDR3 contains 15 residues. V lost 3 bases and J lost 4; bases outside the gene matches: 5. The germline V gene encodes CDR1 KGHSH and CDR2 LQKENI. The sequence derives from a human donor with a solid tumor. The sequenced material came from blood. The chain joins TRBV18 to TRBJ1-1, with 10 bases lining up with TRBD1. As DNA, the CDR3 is TGTGCCAGCTCACCTGGACAGGGGGTGGCCACTGAAGCTTTCTTT. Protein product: CASSPGQGVATEAFF.